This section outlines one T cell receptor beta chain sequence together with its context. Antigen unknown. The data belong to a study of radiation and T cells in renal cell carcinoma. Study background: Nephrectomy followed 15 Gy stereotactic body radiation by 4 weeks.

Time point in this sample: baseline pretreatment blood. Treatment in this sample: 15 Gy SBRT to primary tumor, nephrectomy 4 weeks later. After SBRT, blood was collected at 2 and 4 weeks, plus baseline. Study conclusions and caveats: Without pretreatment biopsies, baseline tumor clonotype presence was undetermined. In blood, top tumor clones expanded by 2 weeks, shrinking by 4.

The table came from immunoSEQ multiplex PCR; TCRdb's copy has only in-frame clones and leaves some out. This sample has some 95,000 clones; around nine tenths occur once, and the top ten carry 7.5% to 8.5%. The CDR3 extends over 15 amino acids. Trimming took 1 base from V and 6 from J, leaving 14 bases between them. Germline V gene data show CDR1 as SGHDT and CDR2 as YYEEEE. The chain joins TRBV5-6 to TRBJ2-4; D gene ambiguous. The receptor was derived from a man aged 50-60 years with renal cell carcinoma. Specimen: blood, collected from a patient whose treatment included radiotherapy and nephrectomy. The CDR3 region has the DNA TGTGCCAGCAGCTTGAGGGTGGGGAATTCAAACATTCAGTACTTC. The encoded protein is CASSLRVGNSNIQYF.